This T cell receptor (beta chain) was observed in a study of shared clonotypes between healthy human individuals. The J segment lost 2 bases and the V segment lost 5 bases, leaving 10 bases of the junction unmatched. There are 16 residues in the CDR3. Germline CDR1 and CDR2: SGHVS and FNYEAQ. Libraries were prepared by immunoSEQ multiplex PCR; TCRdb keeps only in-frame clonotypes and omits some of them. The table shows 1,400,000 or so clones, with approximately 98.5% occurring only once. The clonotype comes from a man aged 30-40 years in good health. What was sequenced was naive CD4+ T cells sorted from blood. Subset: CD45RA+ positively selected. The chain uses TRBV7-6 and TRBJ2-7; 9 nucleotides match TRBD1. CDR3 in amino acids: CASSASSGTGTYEQYF. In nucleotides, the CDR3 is TGTGCCAGCAGCGCAAGTTCCGGGACAGGGACCTACGAGCAGTACTTC. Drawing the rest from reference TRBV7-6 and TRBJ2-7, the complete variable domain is GAGVSQSPRYKVTKRGQDVALRCDPISGHVSLYWYRQALGQGPEFLTYFNYEAQQDKSGLPNDRFSAERPEGSISTLTIQRTEQRDSAMYRCASSASSGTGTYEQYFGPGTRLTVT.